These 26 T cell receptor beta chains originate from one sample sequenced in a study of cytomegalovirus exposure and HLA in healthy donors. The method was immunoSEQ multiplex PCR; TCRdb's version includes in-frame clones alone and lacks a portion of them. The sample shows 350,000 or so clones, approximately 90% of them seen only once. Sequenced material: PBMCs. These receptors were taken from a woman between 18 and 30 years old in good health and CMV-seronegative.

DNA of the CDR3: TGTGCCAGCAGCTTTCGGGGGAGGGCCGTCGATGAGCAGTTCTTC. Its translation is CASSFRGRAVDEQFF. The V gene is TRBV7-2, the J gene TRBJ2-1, with TRBD2 identical over 7 bases. Germline V lookup: CDR1 SGHTA, CDR2 FQGNSA. Germline trimming cut 3 bases from V and 8 bases from J; bases unmatched to any gene: 10. The CDR3 has 15 amino acids.

The chain links TRBV29-1 to TRBJ2-6; weak D call: TRBD1 (6 bases). CDR3 length: 15 amino acids. Germline values: CDR1 SQVTM, CDR2 ANQGSEA. V lost 7 bases, J lost 0 bases, and 13 bases lay in between. The CDR3 DNA sequence: TGCAGCGCCCGACAGGAGAGCTCTGGGGCCAACGTCCTGACTTTC. This translates into CSARQESSGANVLTF.

The rearrangement links TRBV4-1 to TRBJ2-7, with 8 bases aligning to TRBD1. Germline-derived CDR1 and CDR2 are MGHRA and YSYEKL. The V gene end was trimmed by 1 base and the J gene end by 0 bases; junction bases not matched to a gene: 8. The CDR3 length is 17 residues. The CDR3 here is CASSQVGSGQGSYEQYF. CDR3 in DNA: TGCGCCAGCAGCCAAGTAGGGTCAGGACAGGGCTCCTACGAGCAGTACTTC.

Only one count was recorded for this clone. The chain recombines TRBV28 with TRBJ2-7; maybe TRBD1 (6 bases). Per germline, CDR1 MDHEN and CDR2 SYDVKM. The CDR3 consists of 11 residues. V shed 6 bases and J shed 4 bases, with 7 bases lying between them. The CDR3 region is CASRGQYEQYF. The CDR3, as DNA: TGTGCCAGCAGGGGACAATACGAGCAGTACTTC.

This clone was picked up one time. This chain connects TRBV28 to TRBJ2-7; 7 nucleotides agree with TRBD2. The germline V gene encodes CDR1 MDHEN and CDR2 SYDVKM. The junction had 17 bases not matched to a gene; V was cut back by 2 bases and J by 7 bases. The CDR3 covers 17 residues. The CDR3 nucleotides read TGTGCCAGCAGTTTAGGCTTTCTGGCGGGAGCTAGGATGGAGCAGTACTTC. Translating gives CASSLGFLAGARMEQYF.

The chain combines TRBV27 with TRBJ2-7; 8 bases map to TRBD1. Per the germline V gene, CDR1 is MNHEY and CDR2 is SMNVEV (reference sequence). V gave up 5 bases and J gave up 6 bases; unmatched junction bases: 18. This CDR3 spans 17 amino acids. DNA of the CDR3: TGTGCCAGCAGTACCGCCCCAGGACAGGGAGTTTCTCCCGAGCAGTACTTC. It is translated as CASSTAPGQGVSPEQYF.

The chain joins TRBV11-1 to TRBJ2-1, with 12 positions matching TRBD2. J was trimmed by 6 bases and V by 4 bases; bases with no gene match: 7. Looked up from germline, CDR1 is SGHAT and CDR2 is FQDESV (reference sequence). The CDR3 contains 16 residues. The CDR3 protein is CASSSRGTSGLNEQFF. CDR3 nucleotides: TGTGCCAGCAGCTCTCGAGGGACTAGCGGGCTCAATGAGCAGTTCTTC.

The chain couples TRBV29-1 to TRBJ1-2; D perhaps matches TRBD1 (5 bases). Germline V gene lookup returns CDR1 SQVTM and CDR2 ANQGSEA. Trimming left V 4 bases short and J 3 bases short, with 12 bases between. The CDR3 spans 13 residues. The CDR3 region is CSVAEGRDYGYTF. In nucleotides, the CDR3 is TGCAGCGTTGCAGAGGGCAGGGACTATGGCTACACCTTC.

J is TRBJ2-2 and V is TRBV7-3, with no clear D. The CDR3 loop spans 13 amino acids. The V gene lost 5 bases and the J gene lost 2 bases, with 6 bases spanning the gap. Germline V gene data show CDR1 as SGHTA and CDR2 as FQGTGA. The CDR3 loop reads CASSPINTGELFF. Written as DNA, the CDR3 is TGTGCCAGCAGCCCTATTAACACCGGGGAGCTGTTTTTT.

The chain combines TRBV2 with TRBJ1-1, with a weak D call TRBD1 (6 bases). The CDR3 totals 13 residues. The germline CDR1 and CDR2 sequences are SNHLY and FYNNEI. V lost 2 bases and J lost 4, with 8 bases in between. The DNA for the CDR3 is TGTGCCAGCAGTGAACAGGGGACCACTGAAGCTTTCTTT. Protein sequence: CASSEQGTTEAFF.

This rearrangement joins TRBV9 to TRBJ2-3, with TRBD1 matching 12 bases. Germline V gene sequence: CDR1 SGDLS, CDR2 YYNGEE. The CDR3 runs 17 residues. Unmatched junction bases numbered 9, after V lost 4 bases and J lost 3 bases. CDR3 amino acids: CASSLRPGQGATDTQYF. In nucleotides, the CDR3 is TGTGCCAGCAGCCTCCGCCCGGGACAGGGGGCTACAGATACGCAGTATTTT.

This clone was seen only a few times. The V and J genes are TRBV5-4 and TRBJ2-7; tentative D call: TRBD1 (5 bases). The length of the CDR3 is 13 residues. Germline values: CDR1 SGHNT, CDR2 YYREEE (reference sequence). Trimming removed 6 bases from V and 1 base from J, with 11 bases in between. The CDR3, as DNA: TGTGCCAGCATGAAGGACACTTCCTACGAGCAGTACTTC. As protein: CASMKDTSYEQYF.

The chain recombines TRBV19 with TRBJ1-3; TRBD1 is a possible D gene (6 bases). The CDR3 extends over 18 amino acids. V gave up 6 bases and J gave up 0 bases, with 21 bases separating them. Germline V CDR1 and CDR2: LNHDA, SQIVND (reference sequence). The DNA of the CDR3 is TGTGCCAGTAGCGAAAACCGTCCCGGGGGGCTCTCTGGAAACACCATATATTTT. Its translation is CASSENRPGGLSGNTIYF.

V and J are TRBV27 and TRBJ2-1, with D tentatively TRBD2 (7 bases). V was cut by 6 bases and J by 0 bases, with 15 bases left in between. This CDR3 contains 16 residues. Germline CDR1 reads MNHEY; CDR2 reads SMNVEV (reference sequence). CDR3 sequence reads: CASSPGGGNSYNEQFF. The CDR3 nucleotides are TGTGCCAGCAGCCCGGGGGGCGGTAACTCCTACAATGAGCAGTTCTTC.

This chain uses TRBV13 with TRBJ2-2; unclear D gene. The CDR3 consists of 12 residues. Germline CDR1 PRHDT, CDR2 FYEKMQ (reference sequence). V was pared by 6 bases and J by 5 bases, with 7 bases between. The CDR3 region is CASRQTTGELFF. DNA of the CDR3: TGTGCCAGCAGACAGACGACCGGGGAGCTGTTTTTT.

The rearrangement uses TRBV5-1 and TRBJ2-3; D is perhaps TRBD1 (6 bases). CDR3 length: 15 residues. Germline V lookup: CDR1 SGHRS, CDR2 YFSETQ. Between the trimmed V and J ends, which lost 6 bases and 4 bases, there was a span of 18 bases. CDR3 in amino acids: CASTAGTYGADTQYF. The CDR3 region has the DNA TGCGCCAGCACGGCCGGGACATATGGGGCAGATACGCAGTATTTT.

The V call is TRBV27, the J call TRBJ2-7, with 11 bases matching TRBD2. Germline CDR1 MNHEY, CDR2 SMNVEV (reference sequence). After removal of 5 bases from V and 0 bases from J, the junction contained 3 bases not matched to a gene. CDR3 length: 15 residues. The CDR3 region is CASSPTSGSSYEQYF. CDR3 DNA sequence: TGTGCCAGCAGTCCCACTAGCGGGAGCTCCTACGAGCAGTACTTC.

V usage is TRBV7-2 and J usage is TRBJ2-1; D unclear. Germline CDR1 reads SGHTA; CDR2 reads FQGNSA. CDR3 length: 12 residues. Trimming pared 3 bases from V and 10 bases from J, leaving 10 bases between. In DNA form, the CDR3 reads TGTGCCAGCAGCTTGGGTGCGGAGGAGCAGTTCTTC. Protein product: CASSLGAEEQFF.

The chain recombines TRBV5-1 with TRBJ2-7; tentatively, D is TRBD1 (6 bases). Germline-derived CDR1 and CDR2 are SGHRS and YFSETQ. The CDR3 is 13 amino acids. Deletions cut 1 base from V and 6 bases from J, with 11 bases between. CDR3 nucleotide sequence: TGCGCCAGCAGCTTGAGAGGGGGTAGCGAGCAGTACTTC. This gives the protein CASSLRGGSEQYF.

J is TRBJ2-1 and V is TRBV6-1; a possible D gene is TRBD2 (6 bases). Germline V gene data show CDR1 as MNHNS and CDR2 as SASEGT. CDR3 length: 14 amino acids. V shed 7 bases and J shed 8 bases, with 18 bases lying between them. For the CDR3, the DNA is TGTGCCAGCATGATACGACTAGAGGGCCATGAGCAGTTCTTC. Translated: CASMIRLEGHEQFF.

The CDR3 sequence is CASSYLAGISNVLTF. The CDR3 DNA reads as TGTGCCAGCAGTTACCTAGCGGGTATTTCCAACGTCCTGACTTTC. The chain combines TRBV6-6 with TRBJ2-6; 8 bases are shared with TRBD2. The germline V gene encodes CDR1 MNHNY and CDR2 SVGAGI (reference sequence). The CDR3 extends over 15 amino acids. The V gene end was trimmed by 2 bases and the J gene end by 8 bases; junction bases not matched to a gene: 5.

The rearrangement joins TRBV7-2 to TRBJ2-7; D possibly corresponds to TRBD1 (5 bases). Trimming removed 5 bases at V and 0 bases at J, with 8 bases between. From germline, CDR1 is SGHTA and CDR2 FQGNSA. The CDR3 extends over 13 amino acids. The chain's CDR3 is CASSRQNSYEQYF. In nucleotides, the CDR3 is TGTGCCAGCAGCCGACAGAACTCCTACGAGCAGTACTTC.

This clone was seen only once. The chain is built from TRBV28 and TRBJ1-4; 9 bases align to TRBD1. CDR3 length: 16 residues. The germline V gene encodes CDR1 MDHEN and CDR2 SYDVKM. V shed 5 bases, J shed 6 bases, and the junction held 10 bases outside the gene matches. CDR3 DNA sequence: TGTGCCAGCAGTCCCCGGACAGGGGTTGAGGATGAAAAACTGTTTTTT. The encoded protein is CASSPRTGVEDEKLFF.

The chain carries TRBV5-1 and TRBJ2-3, with D possibly being TRBD2 (6 bases). Deletions cut 4 bases from V and 2 bases from J, with 20 bases between. This CDR3 spans 17 amino acids. The germline CDR1 and CDR2 sequences are SGHRS and YFSETQ. The CDR3 loop reads CASSGTTSYPPTDTQYF. The CDR3 nucleotides read TGCGCCAGCAGCGGAACCACTAGCTACCCACCCACAGATACGCAGTATTTT.

The chain carries TRBV2 and TRBJ2-7, with a weak D call TRBD1 (5 bases). CDR1 is SNHLY and CDR2 is FYNNEI in the germline V gene. The CDR3 is made up of 15 amino acids. V shed 3 bases and J shed 0 bases, with 12 bases lying between them. The CDR3 here is CASSEGHSFSYEQYF. CDR3 nucleotides: TGTGCCAGCAGTGAGGGGCACTCGTTCTCCTACGAGCAGTACTTC.

V usage is TRBV7-3 and J usage is TRBJ2-2, with 7 bases that match TRBD2. This CDR3 has 16 residues. V dropped 5 bases and J dropped 7; count of bases not matched to a gene: 13. In germline, CDR1 is SGHTA, CDR2 FQGTGA. This CDR3 reads CASSPGPGGRGGELFF. The CDR3, as DNA: TGTGCCAGCAGCCCAGGACCGGGGGGACGGGGCGGGGAGCTGTTTTTT.